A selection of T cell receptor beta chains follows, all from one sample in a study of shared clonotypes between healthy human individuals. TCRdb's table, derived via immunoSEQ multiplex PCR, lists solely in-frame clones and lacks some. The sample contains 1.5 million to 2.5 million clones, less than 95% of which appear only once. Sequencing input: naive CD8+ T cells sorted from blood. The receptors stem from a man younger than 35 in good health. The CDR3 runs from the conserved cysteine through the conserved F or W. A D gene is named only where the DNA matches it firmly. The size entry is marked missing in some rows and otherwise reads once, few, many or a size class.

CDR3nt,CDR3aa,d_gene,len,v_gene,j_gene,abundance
TGTGCCAGCAGCTCGCCCGGGACAGGGGTCTACGAGCAGTACTTC,CASSSPGTGVYEQYF,TRBD1,15,TRBV7-8,TRBJ2-7,NA
TGTGCCAGTAGTCCAACCACAGGGGAGTACGAGCAGTACTTC,CASSPTTGEYEQYF,TRBD1,14,TRBV19,TRBJ2-7,NA
TGTGCCAGCAGTTCCGTCAGCTCCTACAATGAGCAGTTCTTC,CASSSVSSYNEQFF,NA,14,TRBV2,TRBJ2-1,NA
TGTGCCAGCAGCGGCGGGACTAGCGGGGTAAATGAGCAGTTCTTC,CASSGGTSGVNEQFF,TRBD2,15,TRBV5-6,TRBJ2-1,NA
TGTGCCAGTAGTATGCAGGGGGCTCACACAGATACGCAGTATTTT,CASSMQGAHTDTQYF,TRBD1,15,TRBV19,TRBJ2-3,NA
TGTGCCTGGAGTCCCGGGACAGGGGCAGACGAGCAGTACTTC,CAWSPGTGADEQYF,TRBD1,14,TRBV30,TRBJ2-7,NA
TGTGCCAGCAGCCCTACTAGCGGGGGCTACGAGCAGTACTTC,CASSPTSGGYEQYF,TRBD2,14,TRBV11-2,TRBJ2-7,NA
TGTGCCAGCAGTTTAACACCAGCCCAAGAGACCCAGTACTTC,CASSLTPAQETQYF,NA,14,TRBV27,TRBJ2-5,NA
TGTGCCAGCAGCCCTCGGCCGGGGGAGCAGTACTTC,CASSPRPGEQYF,NA,12,TRBV9,TRBJ2-7,NA
TGTGCCAGCAGCTTCTCAGGGGGGCCCACTGAAGCTTTCTTT,CASSFSGGPTEAFF,TRBD1,14,TRBV11-2,TRBJ1-1,NA
TGTGCCAGCAGTTACTCGATGGCCGGGGAGCTGTTTTTT,CASSYSMAGELFF,NA,13,TRBV6-5,TRBJ2-2,NA
TGCGCCAGCAGCTTGTCGGCAGGGAATGAGCAGTTCTTC,CASSLSAGNEQFF,NA,13,TRBV5-1,TRBJ2-1,once
TGTGCCAGTAGTATGATAGCGGGAGTGGTCGGAGATACGCAGTATTTT,CASSMIAGVVGDTQYF,TRBD2,16,TRBV19,TRBJ2-3,NA
TGTGCCAGCAGCGTAGGCAGGGTGAACACTGAAGCTTTCTTT,CASSVGRVNTEAFF,NA,14,TRBV9,TRBJ1-1,NA
TGTGCCAGCAGCCATGCCCGTGGAGTCAACACTGAAGCTTTCTTT,CASSHARGVNTEAFF,NA,15,TRBV14,TRBJ1-1,NA
TGTGCCAGCAGCCAAGCCCCCGCACAGGGTTTGAGTAGCAATCAGCCCCAGCATTTT,CASSQAPAQGLSSNQPQHF,NA,19,TRBV14,TRBJ1-5,NA
TGTGCCAGCCAAGAGAACACCGGGGAGCTGTTTTTT,CASQENTGELFF,NA,12,TRBV19,TRBJ2-2,few
TGTGCCAGCAGCGGAACTAAATCGGGGACCCAGTACTTC,CASSGTKSGTQYF,NA,13,TRBV9,TRBJ2-5,NA
TGTGCCAGCAGCCAAGATTCGGCTACCGGAAACACCATATATTTT,CASSQDSATGNTIYF,NA,15,TRBV14,TRBJ1-3,NA
TGTGCCAGCAGTTTATCGCCTCACTACGAGCAGTACTTC,CASSLSPHYEQYF,NA,13,TRBV27,TRBJ2-7,once
TGCGCCAGCAGCCCGGAATCGCGAGACACAGATACGCAGTATTTT,CASSPESRDTDTQYF,NA,15,TRBV4-1,TRBJ2-3,NA
TGTGCCAGCAGTGAGGTCAGTACCCCCTACGAGCAGTACTTC,CASSEVSTPYEQYF,NA,14,TRBV2,TRBJ2-7,NA
TGTGCCAGTAGCCCCGGGACAGACGGCTACGAGCAGTACTTC,CASSPGTDGYEQYF,TRBD1,14,TRBV19,TRBJ2-7,NA
TGTGCCAGCTCCCACACAGAGAACACTGAAGCTTTCTTT,CASSHTENTEAFF,NA,13,TRBV18,TRBJ1-1,NA
TGTGCCAGCAGCATTCTGGGGGGTAGCTATGGCTACACCTTC,CASSILGGSYGYTF,NA,14,TRBV6-5,TRBJ1-2,NA
TGCGCCAGCAGCCGGGGACGGGCCGAAGGTGAGCAGTTCTTC,CASSRGRAEGEQFF,NA,14,TRBV4-1,TRBJ2-1,once
TGTGCCAGCAGCCGCGGGGGGATTCCCTCTAGCACAGATACGCAGTATTTT,CASSRGGIPSSTDTQYF,TRBD2,17,TRBV5-6,TRBJ2-3,NA
TGTGCCAGCAGTGAGGTGTGGGGACCGTACGAGCAGTACTTC,CASSEVWGPYEQYF,NA,14,TRBV27,TRBJ2-7,NA